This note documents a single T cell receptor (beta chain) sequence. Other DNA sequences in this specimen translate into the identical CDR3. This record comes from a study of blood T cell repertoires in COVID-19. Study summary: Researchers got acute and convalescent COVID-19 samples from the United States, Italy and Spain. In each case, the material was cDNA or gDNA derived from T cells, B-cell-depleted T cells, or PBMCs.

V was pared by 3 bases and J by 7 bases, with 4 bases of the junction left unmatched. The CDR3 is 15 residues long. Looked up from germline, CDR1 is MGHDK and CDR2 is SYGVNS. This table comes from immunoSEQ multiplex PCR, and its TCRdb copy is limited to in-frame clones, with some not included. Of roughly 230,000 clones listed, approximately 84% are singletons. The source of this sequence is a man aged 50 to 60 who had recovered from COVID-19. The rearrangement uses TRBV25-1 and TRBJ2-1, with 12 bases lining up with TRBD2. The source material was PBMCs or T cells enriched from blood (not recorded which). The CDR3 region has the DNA TGTGCCAGCAGTGAGGGACTAGCGGGCCGAAATGAGCAGTTCTTC. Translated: CASSEGLAGRNEQFF.